Shown below are 24 T cell receptor beta chains from a single sample sequenced in a study of T cell repertoires in cytomegalovirus infection. TCRdb fed the reads into MiXCR, producing one record per CDR3 protein. The sample shows 650,000 to 900,000 distinct CDR3 sequences, under 35% of them seen only once. Their cognate antigens are unknown. The specimen comprised cultured CD8+ T cells from PBMCs, sampled from culture after CMV antigen stimulation. Receptors were obtained from a human donor in good health (CMV status not recorded). Some clones in this sample may be carry-over from other donors' samples.

This sequence joins TRBV4-1 and TRBJ1-1; possible D gene TRBD1, 5 bases. This CDR3 is 14 amino acids long. Germline CDR1 and CDR2: MGHRA and YSYEKL. Trimming removed 3 bases from V and 5 bases from J, with 13 bases in between. CDR3 sequence (DNA): TGCGCCAGCAGCCACGGGACTATGGAAACTGAAGCTTTCTTT. As protein: CASSHGTMETEAFF.

V is TRBV2 and J is TRBJ2-2; 9 nucleotides match TRBD1. CDR3 length: 17 residues. The germline V gene encodes CDR1 SNHLY and CDR2 FYNNEI. V dropped 6 bases and J dropped 1; count of bases not matched to a gene: 9. CDR3 nucleotides: TGTGCCAGCAGGACACTCAACAGGGGGCGGAACACCGGGGAGCTGTTTTTT. This encodes CASRTLNRGRNTGELFF.

This clonotype has more than one count but fewer than ten. The chain joins TRBV6-6 to TRBJ2-3; D is possibly TRBD1 (5 bases). CDR1 and CDR2 (germline): MNHNY, SVGAGI (reference sequence). The V gene lost 5 bases and the J gene lost 6 bases, with 15 bases spanning the gap. The length of the CDR3 is 14 residues. In nucleotides, the CDR3 is TGTGCCAGCAGTCGTCAGCTGGACACGGATACGCAGTATTTT. Its translation is CASSRQLDTDTQYF.

The V gene is TRBV7-9, the J gene TRBJ2-1, with TRBD2 identical over 11 bases. CDR1 and CDR2 from the germline V gene are SEHNR and FQNEAQ (reference sequence). Trimming at V came to 5 bases and at J to 1 base, leaving 7 bases not matched to a gene. There are 17 residues in the CDR3. This CDR3 reads CASSPRSSGGSYNEQFF. CDR3 coding DNA: TGTGCCAGCAGCCCCCGGTCTAGCGGGGGGTCCTACAATGAGCAGTTCTTC. The full variable domain, with the rest looked up from reference TRBV7-9 and TRBJ2-1, is DTGVSQNPRHKITKRGQNVTFRCDPISEHNRLYWYRQTLGQGPEFLTYFQNEAQLEKSRLLSDRFSAERPKGSFSTLEIQRTEQGDSAMYLCASSPRSSGGSYNEQFFGPGTRLTVL.

This chain connects TRBV7-9 to TRBJ1-5; a possible D gene is TRBD1 (6 bases). Germline CDR1 SEHNR, CDR2 FQNEAQ (reference sequence). V was trimmed by 5 bases and J by 4 bases, leaving 18 bases between them. The CDR3 consists of 16 residues. The CDR3 DNA reads as TGTGCCAGCAGCCTCGATGTCGACAGGCCTAATCAGCCCCAGCATTTT. This sequence encodes CASSLDVDRPNQPQHF.

The sample holds one count of this clonotype. This rearrangement joins TRBV7-2 to TRBJ1-5; D may be TRBD1 (6 bases). The V end lost 1 base, the J end lost 5 bases, and 15 bases lay between the germline ends. From germline, CDR1 is SGHTA and CDR2 FQGNSA. The CDR3 sequence is 16 residues long. CDR3 residues: CASSLVVRGLHQPQHF. The CDR3 coding sequence is TGTGCCAGCAGCTTAGTTGTCAGGGGCTTACATCAGCCCCAGCATTTT. Full variable domain (missing parts from reference TRBV7-2 and TRBJ1-5): GAGVSQSPSNKVTEKGKDVELRCDPISGHTALYWYRQSLGQGLEFLIYFQGNSAPDKSGLPSDRFSAERTGGSVSTLTIQRTQQEDSAVYLCASSLVVRGLHQPQHFGDGTRLSIL.

The V call is TRBV6-2 or TRBV6-3, the J call TRBJ2-3, with 11 nucleotides matching TRBD2. The CDR3 runs 14 residues. V lost 9 bases to trimming and J lost 2 bases; unmatched junction nucleotides: 4. Germline lookup yields CDR1 MNHEY and CDR2 SVGEGT. In DNA, the CDR3 is TGTGCCAGTACTAGCGGGGGATACACAGATACGCAGTATTTT. Translation: CASTSGGYTDTQYF.

The V and J genes are TRBV6-6 and TRBJ1-5, with TRBD1 as a possible D gene (6 bases). With 2 bases removed from V and 0 bases from J, the gap between germline ends came to 11 bases. The CDR3 totals 16 residues. Germline-derived CDR1 and CDR2 are MNHNY and SVGAGI (reference sequence). CDR3 DNA sequence: TGTGCCAGCAGTTACAGGACAGTGGATAGCAATCAGCCCCAGCATTTT. Residues: CASSYRTVDSNQPQHF.

This clonotype was seen ten or more times. V and J are TRBV12-3 or TRBV12-4 and TRBJ1-5; 7 nucleotides match TRBD1. The CDR3 loop spans 15 amino acids. Unmatched junction bases numbered 8, after V lost 3 bases and J lost 6 bases. The DNA of the CDR3 is TGTGCCAGCAGTTTCCCCGACAGGGCGGGTCAGCCCCAGCATTTT. This sequence encodes CASSFPDRAGQPQHF.

The genes are TRBV29-1 and TRBJ1-1, with D possibly being TRBD1 (5 bases). The CDR3 runs to 13 residues. Germline V gene lookup returns CDR1 SQVTM and CDR2 ANQGSEA. Trimming took off 6 bases at V and 4 bases at J, with 15 bases between the two ends. CDR3 coding DNA: TGCAGCGTCCACCGGGGGGGAGGCACTGAAGCTTTCTTT. Its translation is CSVHRGGGTEAFF.

The rearrangement joins TRBV19 to TRBJ1-2; tentative D call: TRBD1 (6 bases). CDR1 LNHDA and CDR2 SQIVND come from the germline V gene (reference sequence). The CDR3 contains 15 residues. V was shortened by 5 bases and J by 5 bases, with 18 bases between the two germline ends. The CDR3 bases are TGTGCCAGTAGTGCGACAGGTGGGGCCTCATATGGCTACACCTTC. Translated: CASSATGGASYGYTF.

About this clonotype: This may arise from a read error, as a much more abundant clone is one base away. V and J are TRBV7-9 and TRBJ2-6; TRBD2 aligns across 9 bases. In germline, CDR1 is SEHNR, CDR2 FQNEAQ (reference sequence). The CDR3 has 16 residues. For the CDR3, the DNA is TGTGCCGGCAGCCCCACTTTTAGCGGGGGAACGAACGTCCTGACTTTC. This gives the protein CAGSPTFSGGTNVLTF.

This clonotype came up a few times. The rearrangement uses TRBV5-5 and TRBJ2-4; perhaps TRBD2 as D (7 bases). V gave up 7 bases and J gave up 3 bases, with 26 bases separating them. This CDR3 is built from 18 residues. Germline lookup yields CDR1 SGHKS and CDR2 YYEKEE (reference sequence). CDR3 protein: CASRGARTQPRDKNIQYF. CDR3 coding DNA: TGTGCCAGCCGGGGGGCCCGAACCCAACCAAGGGACAAAAACATTCAGTACTTC. Supplemented by reference TRBV5-5 and TRBJ2-4, the full variable domain reads DAGVTQSPTHLIKTRGQQVTLRCSPISGHKSVSWYQQVLGQGPQFIFQYYEKEERGRGNFPDRFSARQFPNYSSELNVNALLLGDSALYLCASRGARTQPRDKNIQYFGAGTRLSVL.

Only a few counts were recorded for this clonotype. The J gene is TRBJ2-5, the V gene TRBV6-1, with 8 bases identical to TRBD1. The germline V gene encodes CDR1 MNHNS and CDR2 SASEGT. The CDR3 has 16 amino acids. The V segment lost 7 bases and the J segment 1 base; nucleotides outside the gene matches: 11. The chain's CDR3 is CASNLRTGNLQETQYF. The CDR3 DNA reads as TGTGCCAGCAACCTCCGGACAGGGAACCTCCAAGAGACCCAGTACTTC.

This clonotype showed up many times. The chain couples TRBV7-2 to TRBJ2-1; D is possibly TRBD2 (6 bases). The CDR3 spans 13 residues. Deletions cut 10 bases from V and 3 bases from J, with 13 bases between. Germline V gene lookup returns CDR1 SGHTA and CDR2 FQGNSA. The CDR3 protein is CATLGLFYNEQFF. CDR3 in DNA: TGTGCCACTTTGGGACTGTTCTACAATGAGCAGTTCTTC. The full variable domain, its missing parts supplied by reference TRBV7-2 and TRBJ2-1, is GAGVSQSPSNKVTEKGKDVELRCDPISGHTALYWYRQSLGQGLEFLIYFQGNSAPDKSGLPSDRFSAERTGGSVSTLTIQRTQQEDSAVYLCATLGLFYNEQFFGPGTRLTVL.

V gene TRBV9 combines with J gene TRBJ1-2; D unresolved. This CDR3 has 11 amino acids. Trimming removed 4 bases from V and 13 bases from J, with 14 bases in between. Germline-derived CDR1 and CDR2 are SGDLS and YYNGEE. The CDR3 nucleotides are TGTGCCAGCAGCCCGAAGATGCGGTCCACCTTC. This sequence encodes CASSPKMRSTF.

This clonotype was counted between two and nine times. The chain recombines TRBV12-3 or TRBV12-4 with TRBJ2-2, with a possible D match to TRBD1 (6 bases). This CDR3 spans 16 amino acids. V was clipped by 11 bases and J by 1 base, with 20 bases between them. The CDR3 loop reads CAARTDLPGNTGELFF. The CDR3 DNA follows: TGTGCCGCCCGGACAGACCTTCCAGGGAACACCGGGGAGCTGTTTTTT.

This clonotype was seen a few times. The chain carries TRBV20-1 and TRBJ2-7; 8 bases agree with TRBD1. The CDR3 has 14 residues. V lost 6 bases to trimming and J lost 0 bases; unmatched junction nucleotides: 7. CDR1 DFQATT and CDR2 SNEGSKA come from the germline V gene (reference sequence). The CDR3 protein is CSATDRGSSYEQYV. Here the CDR3 DNA reads TGCAGTGCAACCGACAGGGGTTCCTCCTACGAGCAGTACGTC.

This chain joins TRBV7-9 and TRBJ1-2, with D maybe TRBD1 (5 bases). The CDR3 covers 17 residues. In germline, CDR1 is SEHNR, CDR2 FQNEAQ (reference sequence). The V end lost 1 base, the J end lost 2 bases, and 17 bases lay between the germline ends. The CDR3 region has the DNA TGTGCCAGCAGCTTAGGGAGGGGAGGAGGCGACAACTATGGCTACACCTTC. Amino acid sequence: CASSLGRGGGDNYGYTF.

This clonotype was seen repeatedly, ten times or more. This CDR3 is CASSSLQGSGANVLTF. DNA of the CDR3: TGTGCCAGCAGCTCGCTGCAGGGCTCTGGGGCCAACGTCCTGACTTTC. V gene TRBV7-9 combines with J gene TRBJ2-6, with D perhaps TRBD1 (5 bases). The V end lost 4 bases, the J end lost 0 bases, and 10 bases lay between the germline ends. The CDR3 has 16 residues. CDR1 is SEHNR, CDR2 FQNEAQ, per germline (reference sequence).

V usage is TRBV3-1 and J usage is TRBJ2-1, with TRBD2 matching 9 bases. This CDR3 has 16 amino acids. Trimming removed 3 bases from V and 4 bases from J; junction bases left unmatched: 7. Germline V gene data show CDR1 as LGHDT and CDR2 as YNNKEL (reference sequence). In DNA, the CDR3 is TGTGCCAGCAGCCAGGTAGCGGGGGACCATTACAATGAGCAGTTCTTC. Protein: CASSQVAGDHYNEQFF.

This clonotype has a handful of counts. The chain joins TRBV5-1 to TRBJ1-1; the match to TRBD1 covers 11 bases. Germline V CDR1 and CDR2: SGHRS, YFSETQ. CDR3 length equals 16 residues. V shed 7 bases, J shed 2 bases, and the junction held 10 bases outside the gene matches. CDR3 loop: CASRGPGTGGNTEAFF. The CDR3 DNA sequence: TGCGCCAGCCGGGGACCCGGGACAGGGGGTAACACTGAAGCTTTCTTT.

This clonotype has only a few counts. The chain couples TRBV6-1 to TRBJ1-5, with D hard to call. The CDR3 extends over 16 amino acids. Germline CDR1 reads MNHNS; CDR2 reads SASEGT. Trimming left V 3 bases short and J 3 bases short, with 15 bases between. The CDR3 here is CASSEVGVTANQPQHF. The CDR3 DNA reads as TGTGCCAGCAGTGAGGTTGGAGTTACGGCCAATCAGCCCCAGCATTTT.

V usage is TRBV27 and J usage is TRBJ1-1; D might be TRBD1 (6 bases). This CDR3 is built from 14 residues. CDR1 is MNHEY and CDR2 is SMNVEV in the germline V gene (reference sequence). Trimming shortened V by 5 bases and J by 8 bases, and 18 bases separated the two germline ends. The chain's CDR3 is CASSQFRDKMEAFF. The CDR3 DNA reads TGTGCCAGCAGTCAATTCCGGGACAAAATGGAAGCTTTCTTT.